This is a list of T cell receptor beta chains from one sample in a study of cytomegalovirus exposure and HLA in healthy donors. The data were produced by immunoSEQ multiplex PCR, yet TCRdb's version contains in-frame clones alone and is incomplete. The sample lists roughly 180,000 clones, around 86% occurring once. Sequences were obtained from PBMCs. These receptor sequences come from a young man in good health and CMV-seropositive. Both conserved end residues are part of each CDR3. D genes are given only for firm matches. Some rows mark clone size as missing; the rest say once, few, many or name a class of expanded clone.

many,TRBD2,TRBJ2-2,TRBV5-6,CASSLGLAGGIGELFF,TGTGCCAGCAGCTTGGGGCTAGCGGGAGGTATCGGGGAGCTGTTTTTT
NA,NA,TRBJ1-5,TRBV6-1,CASSERYDPYQPQHF,TGTGCCAGCAGTGAACGATACGATCCCTATCAGCCCCAGCATTTT
NA,TRBD2,TRBJ2-5,TRBV2,CASSELSVAGRQETQYF,TGTGCCAGCAGTGAATTGTCGGTAGCGGGTCGGCAAGAGACCCAGTACTTC
NA,NA,TRBJ2-6,TRBV19,CASSSQGSGANVLTF,TGTGCCAGTAGTAGTCAGGGATCCGGGGCCAACGTCCTGACTTTC
NA,TRBD1,TRBJ1-2,TRBV4-3,CASSQDRGTATGGYTF,TGCGCCAGCAGCCAAGATAGGGGGACAGCAACGGGCGGCTACACCTTC
NA,NA,TRBJ2-1,TRBV7-9,CASTHPPGLDNEQFF,TGTGCCAGCACCCACCCCCCGGGGCTGGACAATGAGCAGTTCTTC
few,TRBD1,TRBJ2-7,TRBV6-5,CASRRTGLAYEQYF,TGTGCCAGCAGGAGGACAGGGCTGGCCTACGAGCAGTACTTC
NA,NA,TRBJ2-7,TRBV7-2,CASSLAVQGGEQYF,TGTGCCAGCAGCTTAGCGGTACAGGGAGGCGAGCAGTACTTC
NA,NA,TRBJ1-1,TRBV21-1,CASSQGKTDSMNTEAFF,TGTGCCAGCAGCCAAGGGAAAACGGACAGTATGAACACTGAAGCTTTCTTT
NA,NA,TRBJ2-4,TRBV6-1,CASSDSGRQGNIQYF,TGTGCCAGCAGTGATTCCGGGAGACAAGGGAACATTCAGTACTTC
few,TRBD2,TRBJ2-5,TRBV5-1,CASSAASGGETQYF,TGCGCCAGCAGCGCCGCTAGCGGGGGGGAGACCCAGTACTTC
NA,TRBD2,TRBJ2-2,TRBV5-1,CASSLAGGPPTGELFF,TGCGCCAGCAGCCTAGCGGGAGGGCCCCCCACCGGGGAGCTGTTTTTT
NA,NA,TRBJ2-7,TRBV5-6,CASSESFEQYF,TGTGCCAGCAGCGAATCCTTCGAGCAGTACTTC
NA,NA,TRBJ1-5,TRBV30,CAWSEGGASNQPQHF,TGTGCCTGGAGTGAGGGGGGGGCCAGCAATCAGCCCCAGCATTTT
NA,NA,TRBJ1-5,TRBV18,CASSTKGGNQPQHF,TGTGCCAGCTCAACCAAGGGAGGCAATCAGCCCCAGCATTTT
NA,NA,TRBJ2-7,TRBV6-1,CASSESSYGAYEQYF,TGTGCCAGCAGTGAAAGTTCGTACGGGGCCTACGAGCAGTACTTC
once,TRBD1,TRBJ1-2,TRBV27,CASSPGTVFNYGYTF,TGTGCCAGCAGTCCAGGGACAGTTTTTAACTATGGCTACACCTTC
once,NA,TRBJ2-7,TRBV4-3,CASSQDRGYSYEQYF,TGCGCCAGCAGCCAAGATCGAGGATACTCCTACGAGCAGTACTTC
NA,NA,TRBJ2-6,TRBV5-1,CASRRESILSGANVLTF,TGCGCCAGCAGACGAGAGAGTATCCTCTCTGGGGCCAACGTCCTGACTTTC
NA,NA,TRBJ2-5,TRBV4-1,CASSQDPGVETQYF,TGCGCCAGCAGCCAAGACCCAGGGGTAGAGACCCAGTACTTC
NA,NA,TRBJ2-2,TRBV7-2,CASSFPPGELFF,TGTGCCAGCAGCTTTCCCCCCGGGGAGCTGTTTTTT
NA,NA,TRBJ2-1,TRBV9,CASSPSGGYNEQFF,TGTGCCAGCAGCCCGTCGGGTGGCTACAATGAGCAGTTCTTC